The next 4 T cell receptor beta chains were all read from a single sample in a study of shared clonotypes between healthy human individuals. TCRdb keeps only in-frame clones here, not all; method: immunoSEQ multiplex PCR. The data hold 470,000 or so clones, with approximately 84% observed a single time. The sequenced sample consisted of PBMCs. These receptors were taken from a woman between 40 and 50 years old in good health. Some clones in this sample may be carry-over from other donors' samples.

The chain carries TRBV5-5 and TRBJ1-1; D is ambiguous. In germline, CDR1 is SGHKS, CDR2 YYEKEE (reference sequence). The CDR3 consists of 14 residues. Between the trimmed V and J ends, which lost 4 bases and 6 bases, there was a span of 16 bases. The CDR3 region is CASSATPGRSEAFF. The CDR3 bases are TGTGCCAGCAGCGCGACACCTGGGAGGTCTGAAGCTTTCTTT.

This rearrangement joins TRBV6-4 to TRBJ2-1, with 9 positions matching TRBD1. With 5 bases clipped from V and 7 bases from J, the junction kept 12 bases outside the gene matches. The CDR3 totals 16 residues. The germline V gene has CDR1 MRHNA and CDR2 SNTAGT. The CDR3 loop reads CASSNTGGLVRNEQFF. The CDR3 coding sequence is TGTGCCAGCAGTAACACAGGGGGCCTCGTGAGGAATGAGCAGTTCTTC.

The gene calls are TRBV29-1 and TRBJ2-2; 8 nucleotides agree with TRBD1. The CDR3 is made up of 16 amino acids. Germline V CDR1 and CDR2: SQVTM, ANQGSEA. J gave up 4 bases and V 0 bases, and 7 bases lay outside the gene matches. CDR3 protein: CSVEDPQGGGTGELFF. The CDR3 DNA follows: TGCAGCGTTGAAGATCCACAGGGGGGAGGCACCGGGGAGCTGTTTTTT.

The chain is built from TRBV6-1 and TRBJ2-5; D ambiguous. The CDR3 extends over 13 amino acids. CDR1 MNHNS and CDR2 SASEGT come from the germline V gene. V lost 6 bases and J 5 bases, leaving 13 bases between the germline ends. CDR3 protein: CASRRTLRETQYF. CDR3 in DNA: TGTGCCAGCAGAAGGACCCTCCGGGAGACCCAGTACTTC.